The T cell receptor beta chain described here comes from a study of T cell responses to AZD1222 COVID-19 vaccine. The CDR3 is 17 amino acids. Germline-derived CDR1 and CDR2 are LNHDA and SQIVND (reference sequence). This table comes from immunoSEQ multiplex PCR, and its TCRdb copy is limited to in-frame clones, with some not included. The sample contains some 82,000 clones, about 90% of which appear only once. The J gene is TRBJ1-5, the V gene TRBV19, with a possible D match to TRBD1 (6 bases). This TCR derives from an adult in good health. This specimen was peripheral blood, taken on day 0 of AZD1222 vaccination. CDR3 in DNA: TGTGCGACGGAAGGGGGGCCATTAATAAAAAGCAATCAGCCCCAGCATTTT. Residues: CATEGGPLIKSNQPQHF.